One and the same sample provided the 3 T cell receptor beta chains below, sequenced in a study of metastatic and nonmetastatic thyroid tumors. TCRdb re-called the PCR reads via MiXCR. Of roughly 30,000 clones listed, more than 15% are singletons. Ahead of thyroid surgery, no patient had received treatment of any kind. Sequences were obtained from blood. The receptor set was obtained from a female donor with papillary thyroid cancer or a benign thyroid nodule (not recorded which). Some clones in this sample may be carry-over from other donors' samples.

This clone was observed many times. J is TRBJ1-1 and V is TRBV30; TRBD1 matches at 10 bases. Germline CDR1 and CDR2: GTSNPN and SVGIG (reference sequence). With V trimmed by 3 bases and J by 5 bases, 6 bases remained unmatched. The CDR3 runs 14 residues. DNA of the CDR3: TGTGCCTGGAGCTGGGGACAGGGGAGGACTGAAGCTTTCTTT. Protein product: CAWSWGQGRTEAFF.

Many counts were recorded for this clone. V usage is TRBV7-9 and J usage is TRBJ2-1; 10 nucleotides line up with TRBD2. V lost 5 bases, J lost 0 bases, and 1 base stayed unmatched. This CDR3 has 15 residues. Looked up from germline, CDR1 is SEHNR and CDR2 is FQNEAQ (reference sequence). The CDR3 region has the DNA TGTGCCAGCAGCACTAGCGGGGCCTCCTACAATGAGCAGTTCTTC. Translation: CASSTSGASYNEQFF.

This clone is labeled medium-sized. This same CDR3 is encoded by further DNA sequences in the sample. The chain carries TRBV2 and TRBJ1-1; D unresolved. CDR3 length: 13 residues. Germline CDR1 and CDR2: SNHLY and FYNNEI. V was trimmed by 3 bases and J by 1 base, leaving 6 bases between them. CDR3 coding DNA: TGTGCCAGCAGTGAGTTAGAGAACACTGAAGCTTTCTTT. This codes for CASSELENTEAFF.